The TCR beta chain described here comes from a study of blood T cell repertoires in COVID-19. Grouping used clinical history reported by participants in a survey and questionnaire. Symptom resolution, clearance, or two negative PCRs marked the recovered donors of Cohort 3. This CDR3 has 15 amino acids. V shed 6 bases, J shed 1 base, and the junction held 7 bases outside the gene matches. Germline loops: CDR1 MNHEY, CDR2 SVGAGI. TCRdb's copy holds only in-frame clones and misses some; the assay was immunoSEQ multiplex PCR. The sample consists of some 350,000 clones, approximately 88% of them appearing once.

Sequencing was performed on PBMCs or T cells enriched from blood (not recorded which). The sequence came from a man aged 30 to 39 who had recovered from COVID-19. The chain employs TRBV6-5 and TRBJ1-2, with TRBD1 matching over 8 bases. The CDR3 protein is CASSSDRGSNYGYTF. The CDR3, as DNA: TGTGCCAGCAGCTCTGACAGGGGAAGTAACTATGGCTACACCTTC.